The rows below give T cell receptor beta chains drawn from one sample of a study of T cell repertoires in cytomegalovirus infection. TCRdb reprocessed the reads via MiXCR and lists one record per CDR3 protein. The data show fewer than 150,000 distinct CDR3 sequences, with about 33% seen just once and roughly 40% held by the top ten. Antigens of these TCRs are unknown. Specimen: CD8+ T cells from cultured PBMCs, collected from culture after CMV antigen stimulation. These receptors were taken from a human donor in good health (CMV status not recorded). Some clones in this sample may be carry-over from other donors' samples. Each CDR3 is given with its conserved first and last residue.

>TRBJ1-1|TRBV6-2/TRBV6-3
CASSPGPGTEAFF
>TRBJ2-7|TRBV5-6
CASSPGTGVGEQYF
>TRBJ2-1|TRBV18
CASSPNAGSPYNEQFF
>TRBJ1-2|TRBV6-5
CASSYSLTGSSGYTF
>TRBJ1-2|TRBV12-3/TRBV12-4
CASIVGPIKTF
>TRBJ2-2|TRBV7-8
CASSDATGVTGELFF
>TRBJ2-7|TRBV7-8
CASSQGADGQYF
>TRBJ1-2|TRBV5-1
CASSLPGTHGYTF
>TRBJ2-3|TRBV27
CASTPGAGGASTDTQYF
>TRBJ2-7|TRBV4-2
CASSPDSDYEQYF
>TRBJ2-1|TRBV9
CASSVAAGTYNEQFF
>TRBJ1-4|TRBV7-2
CASSPRQDKLFF
>TRBJ2-2|TRBV19
CASRLGGIGELFF
>TRBJ1-5|TRBV7-8
CASSYITGTTDQPQHF
>TRBJ2-3|TRBV23-1
CASGLAGGIDTQYF
>TRBJ1-2|TRBV7-8
CASSLDGGYTF
>TRBJ2-7|TRBV6-1
CASRGTRNYEQYF
>TRBJ2-2|TRBV6-1
CASSEPGGELFF
>TRBJ2-2|TRBV27
CASSFTGGQGHGELFF
>TRBJ1-1|TRBV15
CATQQSHTGSTEAFF
>TRBJ1-6|TRBV6-2/TRBV6-3
CASSTNSPLHF
>TRBJ2-2|TRBV29-1
CSVEMDSITGELFF
>TRBJ1-2|TRBV4-1
CASSQDSFKDRGGYTF
>TRBJ2-1|TRBV7-8
CASSLADYNEQFF
>TRBJ1-2|TRBV20-1
CSVQLTVWSYGYTF
>TRBJ1-2|TRBV7-4
CASSLVVSYGYTF
>TRBJ1-3|TRBV2
CASSTGTGVSGNTIYF
>TRBJ1-2|TRBV7-9
CASSLGSGPPAGDFYGYTF
>TRBJ2-7|TRBV27
CASSLSPGSHEQYF
>TRBJ2-7|TRBV7-2
CASSLELDLHYEQYF
>TRBJ2-1|TRBV7-9
CASSLWIGGWYNEQFF
>TRBJ2-7|TRBV6-6
CASSYLLGHNYEQYF
>TRBJ2-7|TRBV5-6
CASSVAGTVTEQYF
>TRBJ1-6|TRBV2
CASKGNSPLHF
>TRBJ2-3|TRBV23-1
CASSPQTGGNTDTQYF
>TRBJ2-2|TRBV11-1
CASSLGRQGSTGELFF
>TRBJ2-3|TRBV12-3/TRBV12-4
CASKLGYRGSTDTQYF
>TRBJ1-3|TRBV7-8
CASSGTFLNTIYF